The next 4 T cell receptor beta chains were all read from a single sample in a study of Graves' ophthalmopathy and Graves' hyperthyroidism. Investigators amplified TCR beta CDR3 regions from RNA transcripts. In the first round, RT-PCR was carried out with HTBI primers, and a multiplex PCR formed the second round. MiXCR, run by TCRdb on the multiplex PCR reads, gives a single entry per CDR3 protein. The sample yields hundreds of thousands of distinct CDR3 sequences, about 38% seen once. Specimen: peripheral blood. These receptor sequences come from an adult man with Graves' ophthalmopathy.

The chain has TRBV19 and TRBJ1-2; TRBD1 matches 7 bases. The CDR3 sequence is 13 residues long. CDR1 is LNHDA, CDR2 SQIVND, per germline (reference sequence). Losses at the gene ends were 10 bases for V and 3 bases for J; bases not matched to a gene: 8. CDR3 region: CATPTGWDYGYTF. In nucleotides, the CDR3 is TGTGCCACCCCGACAGGGTGGGACTATGGCTACACCTTC.

The chain employs TRBV10-3 and TRBJ2-5, with 12 bases matching TRBD2. CDR3 size: 17 residues. CDR1 ENHRY and CDR2 SYGVKD come from the germline V gene. After removal of 0 bases from V and 5 bases from J, the junction contained 7 bases not matched to a gene. This CDR3 reads CAISESRLAGVRETQYF. The CDR3 nucleotides are TGTGCCATCAGTGAGTCGAGACTAGCGGGAGTACGTGAGACCCAGTACTTC.

This clonotype was observed many times. The CDR3 DNA reads TGTGCTAGTGGTTATCAAGACTATAATTCACCCCTCCACTTT. Its translation: CASGYQDYNSPLHF. The chain is built from TRBV12-5 and TRBJ1-6; D uncertain. V lost 4 bases, J lost 3 bases, and 7 bases lay in between. Germline assignment: CDR1 LGHNT and CDR2 FRNRAP. The CDR3 is 14 residues long.

The table lists this clonotype with many counts. The rearrangement uses TRBV7-8 and TRBJ1-3; TRBD1 aligns across 7 bases. The CDR3 sequence is 11 residues long. The germline gives CDR1 SGHVS, CDR2 FQNEAQ. After removal of 10 bases from V and 3 bases from J, the junction contained 0 bases not matched to a gene. The CDR3 DNA sequence: TGTGCCACAGGGGGTGGAAACACCATATATTTT. Residues: CATGGGNTIYF.